A selection of T cell receptor beta chains follows, all from one sample in a study of T cells in localized non-small cell lung cancer. Some clones are missing from TCRdb's copy, which holds only in-frame ones; the method was immunoSEQ multiplex PCR. The sample consists of about 37,000 clones, 91% of them appearing once. This sample comprised peripheral blood mononuclear cells, obtained before any cancer treatment. Receptors originate from an older female donor with stage II lung adenocarcinoma. Both conserved end residues are part of each CDR3. The D gene is left open where the match is weak. Clone size is not always given. Where it is, it says once, few, many or a class for expanded clones.

v_gene	d_gene	abundance	j_gene	CDR3nt	CDR3aa
TRBV6-5	.	.	TRBJ1-1	TGTGCCAGCAGTCGCCTGGGGGAAGCTTTCTTT	CASSRLGEAFF
TRBV30	TRBD1	.	TRBJ2-5	TGTGCCTGGACTGCGAAGTCCGGGACAGGGGTTGAGACCCAGTACTTC	CAWTAKSGTGVETQYF
TRBV21-1	.	.	TRBJ1-2	TGTGCCAGCAGCGCTCGGGTCGGGAGCAGGGACGATGGCTACACCTTC	CASSARVGSRDDGYTF
TRBV7-9	.	.	TRBJ1-1	TGTGCCAGCAGATCCGGGACGGCGAACACTGAAGCTTTCTTT	CASRSGTANTEAFF
TRBV6-4	TRBD2	.	TRBJ2-1	TGTGCCAGCAGTGCGGGGACTAGCGGGGTAGATGAGCAGTTCTTC	CASSAGTSGVDEQFF
TRBV6-5	.	.	TRBJ2-7	TGTGCCACCAGGGAGCTTTCCTACGAGCAGTACTTC	CATRELSYEQYF
TRBV18	.	.	TRBJ1-1	TGTGCCAGCTCACCAATTGCAGGGACCGGCCAAATGAACACTGAAGCTTTCTTT	CASSPIAGTGQMNTEAFF
TRBV15	.	.	TRBJ1-4	TGTGCCACCAGCAGAGTCGGAGGGACGGCTCGTGATAATGAAAAACTGTTTTTT	CATSRVGGTARDNEKLFF
TRBV5-1	.	.	TRBJ2-7	TGCGCCAGCAGCTCTAACAGGTCCCCCTACGAGCAGTACTTC	CASSSNRSPYEQYF
TRBV15	.	.	TRBJ2-6	TGTGCCACCAGCACCCTTTCTGGGGCCAACGTCCTGACTTTC	CATSTLSGANVLTF
TRBV9	.	.	TRBJ2-3	TGTGCCAGCAGCCTCCCGGGCCTAGCTCCAGATACGCAGTATTTT	CASSLPGLAPDTQYF
TRBV4-3	.	.	TRBJ1-2	TGCGCCAGCAGCCAAGATCGTGGGCACGGCAACACCTTC	CASSQDRGHGNTF
TRBV27	.	.	TRBJ2-1	TGTGCCAGCACCCAGGGGAGTCCCTACAATGAGCAGTTCTTC	CASTQGSPYNEQFF
TRBV29-1	.	once	TRBJ1-1	TGCAGCGTTGGACGGCTAACGAACACTGAAGCTTTCTTT	CSVGRLTNTEAFF
TRBV19	.	.	TRBJ2-3	TGTGCCACTAAGACCCCAGATACGCAGTATTTT	CATKTPDTQYF
TRBV5-1	TRBD1	.	TRBJ1-4	TGCGCCAGCAGCTTGGCCCCCCGCAACAGGGGGCAAAATGAAAAACTGTTTTTT	CASSLAPRNRGQNEKLFF
TRBV5-4	.	.	TRBJ2-7	TGTGCCAGCAGCTTGGGGGGTTACGAGCAGTACTTC	CASSLGGYEQYF
TRBV2	.	.	TRBJ1-1	TGTGCCAGCAGTAAGGGATTAAACACTGAAGCTTTCTTT	CASSKGLNTEAFF
TRBV6-5	.	.	TRBJ1-5	TGTGCCACCTCTCGAGGGGACAGCAATCAGCCCCAGCATTTT	CATSRGDSNQPQHF
TRBV28	TRBD2	once	TRBJ2-3	TGTGCCACCGTTAGCGGGGGAAGAGATACGCAGTATTTT	CATVSGGRDTQYF
TRBV28	.	.	TRBJ2-1	TGTGCCAGCAGTTTATCCGGGATCAATGAGCAGTTCTTC	CASSLSGINEQFF
TRBV7-2	TRBD1	.	TRBJ1-2	TGTGCCAGCACCCCGACAGGGGGCTCCCCCCATGGCTACACCTTC	CASTPTGGSPHGYTF
TRBV6-5	.	.	TRBJ1-4	TGTGCCAGCAGCCCGGACAGCCCTAACGAAAAACTGTTTTTT	CASSPDSPNEKLFF
TRBV27	.	.	TRBJ2-1	TGTGCCAGCAGTCACCTGGGTGGGAATGAGCAGTTCTTC	CASSHLGGNEQFF
TRBV5-1	.	.	TRBJ2-1	TGCGCCAGCAGCATCGGGACACGCAATGAGCAGTTCTTC	CASSIGTRNEQFF
TRBV28	TRBD1	.	TRBJ2-7	TGTGCCAGCAGATCCCCGGGACAGGCCTACGAGCAGTACTTC	CASRSPGQAYEQYF
TRBV28	.	.	TRBJ2-1	TGTGCCAGCACCTTCGAGGGACGCGGGATTCGTCCTTTCTCCTACAATGAGCAGTTCTTC	CASTFEGRGIRPFSYNEQFF
TRBV5-1	.	.	TRBJ2-6	TGCGCCAGCAGCTTGGTCTTAGGGTTTACTGGGGCCAACGTCCTGACTTTC	CASSLVLGFTGANVLTF
TRBV18	.	.	TRBJ1-4	TGTGCCAGCTCACCACCGAGTACCGGTCGTGAAAAACTGTTTTTT	CASSPPSTGREKLFF
TRBV19	TRBD1	.	TRBJ2-3	TGTGCCAGTAGATGGGGGACAGGGCTTCAGACAGATACGCAGTATTTT	CASRWGTGLQTDTQYF
TRBV9	TRBD2	.	TRBJ2-5	TGTGCCAGCAGCGTCTTAGCGGGGATGGAGACCCAGTACTTC	CASSVLAGMETQYF
TRBV7-9	TRBD1	.	TRBJ1-2	TGTGCCAGCAGCTTCCGGGGACAGGGAGGAGGCTACACCTTC	CASSFRGQGGGYTF
TRBV7-2	.	.	TRBJ1-1	TGTGCCAGCACCCGAGGGGGCACTGAAGCTTTCTTT	CASTRGGTEAFF
TRBV7-2	.	once	TRBJ1-3	TGTGCCAGCAGCATATCCCGGGGGCTCGTCGGCTACACCATATATTTT	CASSISRGLVGYTIYF
TRBV6-6	TRBD1	.	TRBJ1-1	TGTGCCAGCAGTCAACAGGGGGCGCTGAACACTGAAGCTTTCTTT	CASSQQGALNTEAFF
TRBV27	.	.	TRBJ1-4	TGTGCCAGCGGCCGTCGCTCAACTAATGAAAAACTGTTTTTT	CASGRRSTNEKLFF
TRBV5-1	.	.	TRBJ2-5	TGCGCCAGCAGCTTGGCGGGTAACCAAGAGACCCAGTACTTC	CASSLAGNQETQYF
TRBV29-1	.	.	TRBJ1-2	TGCAGCGGAACCTCAGAAGATGGCTATGGCTACACCTTC	CSGTSEDGYGYTF
TRBV5-1	.	.	TRBJ1-1	TGCGCCAGCAGCTTAGAAGGCAGGGATGAAGCTTTCTTT	CASSLEGRDEAFF
TRBV5-5	TRBD1	.	TRBJ2-3	TGTGCCAGCAGCCGGGGACAGGGATATGAGGATACGCAGTATTTT	CASSRGQGYEDTQYF
TRBV11-3	.	.	TRBJ1-1	TGTGCCAGCAGCTTATCAGGGAGGGACACTGAAGCTTTCTTT	CASSLSGRDTEAFF
TRBV10-2	.	once	TRBJ1-2	TGCGCCAGCAGTGGGGTCAGGGGCTATGGCTACACCTTC	CASSGVRGYGYTF
TRBV28	.	.	TRBJ1-6	TGTGCCACCGATGGACGGCCCCTCCACTTT	CATDGRPLHF
TRBV7-9	.	.	TRBJ2-7	TGTGCCAGCCGACGCGGGGTCAGATACGAGCAGTACTTC	CASRRGVRYEQYF
TRBV10-3	.	.	TRBJ2-1	TGTGCCATCGCTGACCCTGTTGAGCAGTTCTTC	CAIADPVEQFF
TRBV15	.	.	TRBJ2-2	TGTGCCACCAGCAGGGGGCTGAACACCGGGGAGCTGTTTTTT	CATSRGLNTGELFF
TRBV2	.	.	TRBJ2-7	TGTGCCAGCAGTGTCCAAGGTTACGAGCAGTACTTC	CASSVQGYEQYF
TRBV5-1	.	.	TRBJ2-2	TGCGCCAGCAGCTTACAGGTTACGAACACCGGGGAGCTGTTTTTT	CASSLQVTNTGELFF
TRBV16	TRBD2	.	TRBJ2-2	TGTGCCAGCAGCCAATCACTAGCGGAGCCCAACACCGGGGAGCTGTTTTTT	CASSQSLAEPNTGELFF
TRBV4-3	.	.	TRBJ2-5	TGCGCCAGCAGCCAAGGGGCGAACCAAGAGACCCAGTACTTC	CASSQGANQETQYF
TRBV7-3	TRBD2	.	TRBJ2-1	TGTGCCAGCAGCTTAAGAGGACTAGCGGTATACAATGAGCAGTTCTTC	CASSLRGLAVYNEQFF
TRBV19	.	.	TRBJ1-1	TGTGCCAGTAGTGCCGAGACAGGGAACACTGAAGCTTTCTTT	CASSAETGNTEAFF
TRBV5-1	TRBD2	.	TRBJ2-1	TGCGCCAGTGAACCCGCTAGCGGGGGGGCCTACAATGAGCAGTTCTTC	CASEPASGGAYNEQFF
TRBV18	.	.	TRBJ2-7	TGTGCCAGCTCACCACAGGGAGGCTCCTACGAGCAGTACTTC	CASSPQGGSYEQYF
TRBV11-2	TRBD1	.	TRBJ2-7	TGTGCCAGCAGCTCCCCGGGACAGGGCCTTTACGAGCAGTACTTC	CASSSPGQGLYEQYF
TRBV7-2	.	.	TRBJ2-5	TGTGCCAGCAGCTTAGCAAAGAAACAAGAGACCCAGTACTTC	CASSLAKKQETQYF
TRBV7-9	.	once	TRBJ2-3	TGTGCCAGCAGCAGGGGGGAGGGGATCACAGATACGCAGTATTTT	CASSRGEGITDTQYF